This T cell receptor (beta chain) was identified during a study of cytomegalovirus exposure and HLA in healthy donors. PCR primers comprised 60 Vbeta and 13 Jbeta primers. TCRdb's copy holds only in-frame clones and misses some; the assay was immunoSEQ multiplex PCR. The sample lists approximately 100,000 clones; roughly 71% were seen once. The J segment lost 2 bases and the V segment lost 3 bases, leaving 4 bases of the junction unmatched. The CDR3 spans 16 residues. Germline assignment: CDR1 SGHRS and CDR2 YFSETQ. Sequenced: PBMCs. The chain carries TRBV5-1 and TRBJ1-5, with 11 bases fitting TRBD1. The sequence was collected from a male donor in good health and CMV-seropositive. CDR3 protein: CASSWGQGGGNQPQHF. CDR3 coding DNA: TGCGCCAGCAGCTGGGGACAGGGGGGCGGCAATCAGCCCCAGCATTTT.